This T cell receptor (beta chain) was documented in a study of blood T cell repertoires in COVID-19. At the level of the study: Spain, Italy and the United States supplied samples that represented acute and convalescent COVID-19. In each case, the material was cDNA or gDNA derived from T cells, B-cell-depleted T cells, or PBMCs.

In the source study's methods: For nucleated cells, counts were estimated from reference gene primer amplification. Here immunoSEQ multiplex PCR was the method, and the copy in TCRdb shows in-frame clones only, minus some. V, J and clone size are those of that table, while D and trimming were read from the DNA. The sample has over 150,000 clones, 70% to 85% seen once. This clone has only a few counts. The TCR originated in a woman aged 60 to 75 with acute or convalescent COVID-19. The sequenced material came from peripheral blood.

The CDR3 bases are TGTGCCAGCAGCCTGTACACGACAGGCCGGACTGAAGCTTTCTTT. Protein: CASSLYTTGRTEAFF. The chain joins TRBV21-1 to TRBJ1-1; TRBD1 is the table's D call, not checked against the DNA. TRBV21-1 is noted as a pseudogene. The CDR3 spans 15 residues.